Reported below is one T cell receptor (beta chain). This specimen comes from a study of blood T cell repertoires in COVID-19. V was shortened by 0 bases and J by 0 bases, with 7 bases between the two germline ends. The CDR3 spans 14 residues. The germline V gene encodes CDR1 SGHRS and CDR2 YFSETQ. Libraries were prepared by immunoSEQ multiplex PCR; TCRdb keeps only in-frame clonotypes and omits some of them. The data contain about 170,000 clones, roughly 88% of them singletons. This chain links TRBV5-1 with TRBJ2-7; no definite D call. Sequencing input: peripheral blood. This clonotype originated in a man younger than 35 with COVID-19, enrolled during active disease. The CDR3 loop is CASSLEGDSYEQYF. DNA of the CDR3: TGCGCCAGCAGCTTGGAAGGAGACTCCTACGAGCAGTACTTC.